The table lists the clone carrying this T cell receptor (beta chain) with many counts. Its antigen is not identified. This entry comes from a study of T cells in Graves' hyperthyroidism and ophthalmopathy. Overall study context: The authors collected peripheral blood at initial diagnosis, before any treatment. Study-wide points: A model of 13 V-J pairs discriminated ophthalmopathy from stable hyperthyroidism. Blood also held most thyroid clonotypes expanded beyond 0.001. Model output signaled ophthalmopathy a median 6.5 months ahead of onset.

TCR beta CDR3 regions were amplified from RNA. In the first-round RT-PCR of the TCR CDR3, the HTBI primer set was used. TCRdb recomputed calls from the multiplex PCR reads with MiXCR, one row per CDR3 protein. The sample yields about 530,000 distinct CDR3 sequences, about 15% seen once. The germline CDR1 and CDR2 sequences are KGHSH and LQKENI. The CDR3 has 16 amino acids. The V segment lost 1 base and the J segment 3 bases; nucleotides outside the gene matches: 6. Input material: blood. This sequence originates from a woman aged 18 to 35 with Graves' ophthalmopathy. V gene TRBV18 combines with J gene TRBJ2-5; 9 bases fit TRBD1. The CDR3 DNA reads as TGTGCCAGCTCACCACTCGGACAGGGGAAGGAAGAGACCCAGTACTTC. Its translation is CASSPLGQGKEETQYF.